The table lists the clone carrying this T cell receptor (beta chain) with many counts. Time point: newly diagnosed GD, antithyroid drugs for less than 3 months. From PBMCs, RNA was extracted and then used to make the TCR library. Graves' disease diagnosis followed American Thyroid Association guidelines. The record originates from a study of regulatory T cells in long-lasting Graves disease. HTBI primers from iRepertoire and Arm-PCR of CDR3 regions yielded the TCR beta libraries. TCRdb redid the calling of the multiplex PCR reads with MiXCR, one entry per CDR3 protein. This sample has 360,000 or so distinct CDR3 sequences, with 15% to 20% found just once. The CDR3 has 15 residues. Germline V gene lookup returns CDR1 SQVTM and CDR2 ANQGSEA. V trimming: 4 bases; J trimming: 3 bases; junction bases outside the gene matches: 10. These data also formed part of another study, on T cells in Graves' hyperthyroidism and ophthalmopathy.

The source material was peripheral blood mononuclear cells (PBMCs), sampled at new diagnosis, from a patient treated with antithyroid drugs. The chain is built from TRBV29-1 and TRBJ2-3; TRBD2 matches at 7 bases. The sequence was obtained from a woman younger than 30 with Graves disease. CDR3 nucleotides: TGCAGCGTTGCCTCCAGGGCCGGGGGGACAGATACGCAGTATTTT. This gives the protein CSVASRAGGTDTQYF.